This record looks at one TCR beta chain sequence and its context. The target of this receptor is not known. Per-base qualities were not stored, and no clone one base away is much larger. This entry comes from a study of pediatric ulcerative colitis (dated by TCRdb to about 2019). For the study in its entirety: Pancolitis was present in more than five ulcerative colitis patients and left-sided colitis in two, and histology consistent with ulcerative colitis was found in all of these patients. Nine or ten newly diagnosed, treatment-naive pediatric ulcerative colitis patients and four non-IBD control children each provided paired blood and rectal samples. By Pediatric Ulcerative Colitis Activity Index, two patients had mild disease, several had moderate disease and three had acute severe colitis. Points the paper makes about the study in general: A couple of rectal CDR3 clonotypes were present in all ulcerative colitis patients and in none of the controls. Only a few individuals were included in the healthy control group, which was small. Features of the rectal repertoire distinguished controls, mild-moderate colitis patients and acute severe colitis patients, and in acute severe colitis rectal diversity was lower because of clonal expansions. Clonal overlap between a subject's own blood and rectum was significantly greater in ulcerative colitis patients than in controls, which suggests more T cell trafficking to inflamed tissue. Because repertoires came from total lymphocyte DNA, patterns in rare subsets such as regulatory T cells may not be reflected. For technical reasons, substantially fewer templates were yielded by the blood samples of a couple of patients, and these blood samples were excluded from blood-rectal overlap analysis. T cells from blood may have been included in the rectal pinch biopsies, particularly in patients with overt colitis.

Using the immunoSEQ TRB Survey service, rearranged CDR3 beta regions were amplified from genomic DNA with multiplex V and J primers. To keep sequencing depth equal across samples, survey-level depth of up to 500,000 reads per sample was applied. The libraries were purified, combined into pools and sequenced with Illumina technology. On the study's bioinformatics: Productive clonality, sample overlap, pairwise scatters, CDR3 beta length, V/D/J gene usage and productiveness were all assessed with the immunoSEQ online tools. Calculated diversity was defined as the number of unique rearrangements divided by total templates times 100, and Shannon and Simpson indices were additionally computed. Principal component analysis used the R prcomp function and ggbiplot package on Z-score normalized data. Morisita's index was used to quantify blood-rectal clonal overlap within each subject. This is the immuneACCESS table as TCRdb keeps it, with only in-frame sequences that have V and J called. A part of the clones is gone; compared with another copy, unresolved V genes explain less than half, and the rest is unexplained. That table supplies the V and J calls and clone size; D and trimming were determined from the DNA. The sample records 36,000 or so clones, roughly 73% of which are singletons. The ten largest clones take up 0.65% to 0.75% of the sample.

V sheds 0 bases and J sheds 6 bases, leaving 9 bases between their ends. Looking up the germline V gene yields CDR1 SGHRS and CDR2 YFSETQ. From the cysteine up to the phenylalanine, the CDR3 has a length of 14 residues. Solely the CDR3 DNA is kept, with 42 bases framed from the first base. During colonoscopy, one to two pinch biopsies were obtained from the rectum for research. Before the diagnostic colonoscopy, none of the ulcerative colitis patients had been given any immunosuppressive medication. Before DNA isolation, rectal biopsies were subjected to proteinase K digestion. The Wizard kit (Promega) was used to extract genomic DNA from blood and intestinal samples.

The chain joins TRBV5-1 to TRBJ2-2, with a weak D call of TRBD2 (6 bases match). The sequencing input was gut tissue. The receptor comes from a boy under 18 with moderate ulcerative colitis. The CDR3 in this case is CASSLDPGAGELFF. The DNA sequence follows: TGCGCCAGCAGCTTGGATCCGGGGGCCGGGGAGCTGTTTTTT.